The clone carrying this T cell receptor (delta chain) was found many times. Antigen unknown. The sample contains more than one DNA sequence encoding this CDR3. TCRdb fed the multiplex PCR reads into CATT to redo clone calling. The sample has some 100,000 delta-chain clones, under 1.5% seen once; the top ten hold under 9.5%. This specimen belongs to a study of γδ T cells in repeated Plasmodium falciparum infection. At the level of the study: Age- and gender-matched Australian children served as comparison for malaria-exposed Malian children. Malian gammadelta TCRs were studied during no-transmission periods and across acute malaria episodes.

Bulk repertoires came from Vgamma9/Vdelta2+ or Vdelta2-negative gammadelta T cells flow-sorted from PBMC. Findings and caveats of the study: Donors in Mali lived in a small rural village, largely one ethnic group.

The germline V and J ends were trimmed by 0 bases and 0 bases, with 8 bases remaining between them. The V gene's germline CDR1 is TSWWSYY and CDR2 QGS. This CDR3 comprises 15 residues. The V and J genes are TRDV1 and TRDJ1, with D uncertain. Sample: gamma-delta T cells from blood. The receptor's source is a pool of human donors (malaria-infected and uninfected, not separated). The CDR3 loop is CALGELFVDTDKLIF. CDR3 DNA sequence: TGTGCTCTTGGGGAACTTTTCGTGGACACCGATAAACTCATCTTT.